This TCR beta chain was obtained from a study of quantifying T cell responses using KT2 cells. The overall study: TCR alpha and beta constant-region primers primed reverse transcription of RNA. The second PCR ran as a qPCR until a predetermined fluorescence threshold was reached.

This clonotype was seen repeatedly, ten times or more. Germline V gene sequence: CDR1 MNHNS, CDR2 SASEGT. The length of the CDR3 is 13 residues. Between the trimmed V and J ends, which lost 0 bases and 8 bases, there was a span of 8 bases. Each cDNA got a UMI-containing oligo ligated at its 3' end. The first PCR ran 3 to 5 cycles with an equimolar RC1.1 and RC1.2 beta primer mix. TCRdb independently ran MiXCR on the UMI-ligation and nested PCR reads; one entry per CDR3 protein. The table has approximately 43,000 distinct CDR3 sequences, around 15% seen once. Known numbers of the T cell clone KT2 were added to PBMC.

Sequencing used PBMCs spiked with cells of the T cell clone KT2. J is TRBJ1-5 and V is TRBV6-1; D not resolved. This receptor was obtained from a human donor. The CDR3, as DNA: TGTGCCAGCAGTGAAGCCTCCTATGAGCCCCAGCATTTT. This gives the protein CASSEASYEPQHF.